These 32 T cell receptor beta chains were sequenced from one sample in a study of shared clonotypes between healthy human individuals. This table comes from immunoSEQ multiplex PCR, and its TCRdb copy is limited to in-frame clones, with some not included. The table records about 1.9 million clones, roughly 93% of them present only once. Terminally differentiated effector memory CD45RA+ cells were excluded by CCR7 positive selection of CD45RO-negative cells. Specimen: naive CD8+ T cells from PBMCs. The receptors stem from a man in his late teens or twenties in good health. Some clones in this sample may be carry-over from other donors' samples.

This rearrangement joins TRBV19 to TRBJ2-6; possibly TRBD1 for D (5 bases). The CDR3 consists of 20 residues. Between the trimmed V and J ends, which lost 0 bases and 0 bases, there was a span of 18 bases. Germline V gene data show CDR1 as LNHDA and CDR2 as SQIVND (reference sequence). As DNA, the CDR3 is TGTGCCAGTAGTATAGACGGACAAGTCTATCCCCTCTCTGGGGCCAACGTCCTGACTTTC. Residues: CASSIDGQVYPLSGANVLTF.

The V call is TRBV30, the J call TRBJ2-7; TRBD2 is a possible D gene (6 bases). Per the germline V gene, CDR1 is GTSNPN and CDR2 is SVGIG (reference sequence). The CDR3 has 12 amino acids. With 7 bases removed from V and 1 base from J, the gap between germline ends came to 11 bases. CDR3 nucleotides: TGTGCCTTCTGTGGGACTTCCTACGAGCAGTACTTC. Translated: CAFCGTSYEQYF.

The CDR3 DNA sequence: TGTGCCAGCAGCTTCACTAGCGGGAGGGCCGAATACGAGCAGTACTTC. Amino acid sequence: CASSFTSGRAEYEQYF. V and J are TRBV11-2 and TRBJ2-7; 13 bases line up with TRBD2. The J segment lost 4 bases and the V segment lost 3 bases, leaving 6 bases of the junction unmatched. Per germline, CDR1 SGHAT and CDR2 FQNNGV. The CDR3 is 16 amino acids.

The chain recombines TRBV27 with TRBJ1-2, with a tentative D call TRBD1 (5 bases). Trimming stripped 2 bases from V and 6 bases from J, with 10 bases between. Germline assignment: CDR1 MNHEY and CDR2 SMNVEV (reference sequence). This CDR3 comprises 13 residues. The CDR3 loop reads CASSLAGPDGYTF. In DNA, the CDR3 is TGTGCCAGCAGTTTAGCGGGGCCCGATGGCTACACCTTC.

The chain has TRBV9 and TRBJ2-7, with TRBD2 matching 8 bases. J lost 4 bases, V lost 3 bases, and 18 bases had no gene match. CDR1 is SGDLS and CDR2 is YYNGEE in the germline V gene. The CDR3 has 18 amino acids. CDR3 DNA sequence: TGTGCCAGCAGCGCCGATCGGGGGGGCCGTACTTCATTTTACGAGCAGTACTTC. It encodes CASSADRGGRTSFYEQYF.

J is TRBJ2-7 and V is TRBV11-1; the D is unclear. The CDR3 spans 12 residues. Trimming took 4 bases from V and 3 from J, leaving 7 bases between them. CDR1 is SGHAT, CDR2 FQDESV, per germline (reference sequence). As DNA, the CDR3 is TGTGCCAGCAGCTCGCCATACTACGAGCAGTACTTC. This gives the protein CASSSPYYEQYF.

The CDR3 coding sequence is TGCGCCAGCAGCCGGGTCGAGAACACTGAAGCTTTCTTT. This encodes CASSRVENTEAFF. The chain employs TRBV5-1 and TRBJ1-1; no clear D gene. The CDR3 spans 13 residues. The V gene lost 4 bases and the J gene lost 1 base, with 8 bases spanning the gap. Germline V gene data show CDR1 as SGHRS and CDR2 as YFSETQ.

In its sample, this clone was seen once. Distinct nucleotide sequences in the sample also encode this CDR3. The chain joins TRBV5-8 to TRBJ2-7; D gene uncertain. Trimming removed 4 bases at V and 0 bases at J, with 5 bases between. The CDR3 length is 12 residues. The germline gives CDR1 SGHTS, CDR2 YDEGEE. CDR3 nucleotides: TGTGCCAGCAGCCCCAGCTCCTACGAGCAGTACTTC. It yields the protein CASSPSSYEQYF.

V is TRBV7-9 and J is TRBJ2-7; 12 bases line up with TRBD1. This CDR3 has 16 amino acids. From germline, CDR1 is SEHNR and CDR2 FQNEAQ (reference sequence). Losses at the gene ends were 0 bases for V and 4 bases for J; bases not matched to a gene: 4. The CDR3 loop is CASSLARDRGRYEQYF. CDR3 sequence (DNA): TGTGCCAGCAGCTTAGCCCGGGACAGGGGGCGATACGAGCAGTACTTC.

The chain joins TRBV20-1 to TRBJ1-1; TRBD1 is a possible D gene (5 bases). The ends were cut back, 1 base at V and 7 bases at J, with 7 bases in the middle. There are 11 residues in the CDR3. Germline V gene lookup returns CDR1 DFQATT and CDR2 SNEGSKA (reference sequence). The CDR3 spells CSARGGREAFF. CDR3 coding DNA: TGCAGTGCTAGAGGGGGCCGTGAAGCTTTCTTT.

The chain is built from TRBV15 and TRBJ1-5; a weak D match, TRBD1 (6 bases). The CDR3 covers 13 residues. Trimming took off 7 bases at V and 4 bases at J, with 11 bases between the two ends. Germline lookup yields CDR1 LNHNV and CDR2 YYDKDF (reference sequence). DNA of the CDR3: TGTGCCACCATTTCGGACAGAAATCAGCCCCAGCATTTT. This codes for CATISDRNQPQHF.

Only a few counts were recorded for this clone. Other nucleotide sequences in the sample specify the same CDR3. The chain has TRBV27 and TRBJ2-7; 7 bases are a match to TRBD1. CDR1 is MNHEY, CDR2 SMNVEV, per germline (reference sequence). The V and J ends lost 5 bases and 2 bases, in that order; junction bases with no gene match: 3. This CDR3 spans 13 amino acids. The CDR3 DNA follows: TGTGCCAGCAGTCTGGGACAGACCTACGAGCAGTACTTC. Encoded protein: CASSLGQTYEQYF.

In DNA, the CDR3 is TGTGCCAGCAGCCAAAGGTTATCCAGTGAAAAACTGTTTTTT. Its protein is CASSQRLSSEKLFF. The chain carries TRBV14 and TRBJ1-4, with D unclear. From germline, CDR1 is SGHDN and CDR2 FVKESK. Deletions cut 2 bases from V and 7 bases from J, with 11 bases between. The CDR3 sequence is 14 residues long.

The chain has TRBV19 and TRBJ2-3; unclear D gene. Germline V gene lookup returns CDR1 LNHDA and CDR2 SQIVND (reference sequence). The germline V and J ends were trimmed by 4 bases and 4 bases, with 9 bases remaining between them. This CDR3 has 13 residues. CDR3 sequence (DNA): TGTGCCAGTAGTAGCGACGGGCCAGATACGCAGTATTTT. This sequence encodes CASSSDGPDTQYF.

The chain links TRBV9 to TRBJ2-1; maybe TRBD1 (6 bases). Germline V gene data show CDR1 as SGDLS and CDR2 as YYNGEE. V lost 2 bases, J lost 8 bases, and 14 bases lay in between. The CDR3 sequence is 14 residues long. The DNA of the CDR3 is TGTGCCAGCAGCGTTGGGACAAGTTTGGATGAGCAGTTCTTC. Its protein product is CASSVGTSLDEQFF.

V is TRBV2 and J is TRBJ1-5; D perhaps matches TRBD1 (6 bases). CDR1 is SNHLY, CDR2 FYNNEI, per germline. The V gene lost 3 bases and the J gene lost 8 bases, with 11 bases spanning the gap. The CDR3 extends over 13 amino acids. CDR3 sequence reads: CASSDRGLEPQHF. CDR3 nucleotides: TGTGCCAGCAGTGACAGGGGACTAGAGCCCCAGCATTTT.

This clone was detected only once. This chain joins TRBV10-3 and TRBJ2-2; possible D gene TRBD1, 5 bases. The germline gives CDR1 ENHRY, CDR2 SYGVKD. The CDR3 is made up of 13 amino acids. V lost 7 bases and J 0 bases, leaving 6 bases between the germline ends. This CDR3 is CAIKTANTGELFF. The CDR3 bases are TGTGCCATCAAGACAGCGAACACCGGGGAGCTGTTTTTT.

The chain joins TRBV11-2 to TRBJ1-2, with 7 nucleotides matching TRBD1. In germline, CDR1 is SGHAT, CDR2 FQNNGV. With 2 bases clipped from V and 5 bases from J, the junction kept 11 bases outside the gene matches. The CDR3 totals 16 residues. The CDR3 DNA is TGTGCCAGCAGCTTAATACCGGGACAGAGTTATTATGGCTACACCTTC. Protein sequence: CASSLIPGQSYYGYTF. The full variable domain, completed using reference TRBV11-2 and TRBJ1-2, is EAGVAQSPRYKIIEKRQSVAFWCNPISGHATLYWYQQILGQGPKLLIQFQNNGVVDDSQLPKDRFSAERLKGVDSTLKIQPAKLEDSAVYLCASSLIPGQSYYGYTFGSGTRLTVV.

The chain couples TRBV19 to TRBJ2-3, with 9 bases fitting TRBD2. Germline CDR1 and CDR2: LNHDA and SQIVND (reference sequence). V trimming: 5 bases; J trimming: 4 bases; junction bases outside the gene matches: 7. This CDR3 is built from 15 residues. CDR3 DNA sequence: TGTGCCAGTAGTCGTAGCGGGAGAAGTGCAGATACGCAGTATTTT. Its translation: CASSRSGRSADTQYF.

As to this clone: Other DNA sequences in the same sample also yield this CDR3. The V and J genes are TRBV27 and TRBJ2-2, with D perhaps matching TRBD2 (5 bases). The CDR3 contains 14 residues. Trimming took 2 bases from V and 4 from J, leaving 8 bases between them. In germline, CDR1 is MNHEY, CDR2 SMNVEV (reference sequence). CDR3 loop: CASSLRGSTGELFF. The CDR3 bases are TGTGCCAGCAGTTTACGGGGTAGCACCGGGGAGCTGTTTTTT.

Comments on this clone: The same CDR3 arises from other DNA sequences in this sample as well. This chain links TRBV27 with TRBJ2-1; TRBD2 aligns across 14 bases. The germline V gene encodes CDR1 MNHEY and CDR2 SMNVEV (reference sequence). V dropped 4 bases and J dropped 8; count of bases not matched to a gene: 4. This CDR3 has 15 amino acids. CDR3 residues: CASSSGLAGVDEQFF. The CDR3 DNA reads as TGTGCCAGCAGTTCGGGACTAGCGGGAGTGGATGAGCAGTTCTTC.

On this clone: The same CDR3 can be traced to other DNA sequences in this sample. The gene calls are TRBV4-2 and TRBJ1-3; no firm D call. Trimming removed 0 bases at V and 1 base at J, with 7 bases between. The CDR3 has 15 amino acids. Germline V CDR1 and CDR2: LGHNA, YNFKEQ. CDR3 loop: CASSQDRGSGNTIYF. CDR3 DNA sequence: TGTGCCAGCAGCCAAGATCGGGGATCTGGAAACACCATATATTTT.

The chain has TRBV14 and TRBJ2-6; TRBD1 matches at 9 bases. V dropped 0 bases and J dropped 2; count of bases not matched to a gene: 11. Germline assignment: CDR1 SGHDN and CDR2 FVKESK. This CDR3 comprises 20 residues. The CDR3 DNA follows: TGTGCCAGCAGCCAAGATAATGTATGGGACAGGGTCACTGGGGCCAACGTCCTGACTTTC. Its protein product is CASSQDNVWDRVTGANVLTF.

The chain couples TRBV28 to TRBJ2-1, with 8 nucleotides matching TRBD2. Per germline, CDR1 MDHEN and CDR2 SYDVKM. CDR3 length: 14 amino acids. After removal of 5 bases from V and 6 bases from J, the junction contained 6 bases not matched to a gene. CDR3 DNA sequence: TGTGCCAGCAGTCCGACTAGCGATGGCAATGAGCAGTTCTTC. It codes for CASSPTSDGNEQFF.

The CDR3 spells CSARQGGGYNEQFF. The CDR3 DNA is TGCAGCGCCCGACAGGGTGGGGGCTACAATGAGCAGTTCTTC. The rearrangement uses TRBV29-1 and TRBJ2-1, with 7 nucleotides matching TRBD1. The J segment lost 3 bases and the V segment lost 7 bases, leaving 9 bases of the junction unmatched. The germline V gene encodes CDR1 SQVTM and CDR2 ANQGSEA. CDR3 length: 14 residues.

To note about this clone: This same CDR3 is encoded by further DNA sequences in the sample. The V call is TRBV7-8, the J call TRBJ1-1, with D hard to call. The germline gives CDR1 SGHVS, CDR2 FQNEAQ. The CDR3 is made up of 13 amino acids. Trimming took off 5 bases at V and 1 base at J, with 8 bases between the two ends. The DNA of the CDR3 is TGTGCCAGCAGCCTATACAGGAACACTGAAGCTTTCTTT. Its protein product is CASSLYRNTEAFF.

Points on this clone: Other DNA sequences in this sample translate to the same CDR3. V usage is TRBV28 and J usage is TRBJ2-7; D is unclear. CDR3 length: 12 amino acids. The ends were cut back, 3 bases at V and 4 bases at J, with 7 bases in the middle. Per the germline V gene, CDR1 is MDHEN and CDR2 is SYDVKM. CDR3 nucleotide sequence: TGTGCCAGCAGTTTGACCGTTTACGAGCAGTACTTC. Translation gives CASSLTVYEQYF.

This clone showed up just once. The chain uses TRBV28 and TRBJ2-5; unclear D gene. Trimming took 5 bases from V and 9 from J, leaving 25 bases between them. The germline CDR1 and CDR2 sequences are MDHEN and SYDVKM. This CDR3 comprises 16 residues. CDR3 region: CASSPALEEIIGPQYF. CDR3 nucleotide sequence: TGTGCCAGCAGTCCCGCCCTGGAAGAAATTATAGGTCCCCAGTACTTC.

The chain couples TRBV7-2 to TRBJ2-3; 9 bases align to TRBD2. This CDR3 spans 14 amino acids. The germline CDR1 and CDR2 sequences are SGHTA and FQGNSA. The junction had 3 bases not matched to a gene; V was cut back by 4 bases and J by 4 bases. CDR3 sequence reads: CASSSSGRSDTQYF. The CDR3 DNA reads TGTGCCAGCAGCTCGAGCGGGAGGTCAGATACGCAGTATTTT.

The J gene is TRBJ2-7, the V gene TRBV4-1; 8 bases match TRBD2. CDR1 and CDR2 from the germline V gene are MGHRA and YSYEKL. This CDR3 contains 15 residues. Trimming cost V 2 bases and J 5 bases; bases outside gene matches: 8. The CDR3 DNA reads as TGCGCCAGCAGCCAACAAGCGGGAGTGGGGCACGAGCAGTACTTC. This codes for CASSQQAGVGHEQYF.

This chain uses TRBV7-9 with TRBJ2-1; maybe TRBD1 (6 bases). Germline CDR1 and CDR2: SEHNR and FQNEAQ (reference sequence). The CDR3 has 14 amino acids. V gave up 6 bases and J gave up 6 bases, with 15 bases separating them. CDR3 sequence: CASSMAVTGNEQFF. The CDR3 coding sequence is TGTGCCAGCAGTATGGCGGTGACAGGCAATGAGCAGTTCTTC.

The chain combines TRBV28 with TRBJ2-2; 7 bases fit TRBD1. Germline CDR1 and CDR2: MDHEN and SYDVKM. J gave up 1 base and V 6 bases, and 8 bases lay outside the gene matches. The CDR3 loop spans 16 amino acids. DNA for the CDR3: TGTGCCAGCAGGCCACGGGACAGAGAGAACACCGGGGAGCTGTTTTTT. This encodes CASRPRDRENTGELFF.